These 12 T cell receptor beta chains originate from one sample sequenced in a study of healthy donors' naive CD4 and CD8 T cells. Starting from approximately 500 ng of total RNA, TCR libraries were made with linear amplification. From the reads, TCRdb called clonotypes with MiXCR, one entry per CDR3 protein. The sample lists around 200,000 distinct CDR3 sequences, about four fifths seen once, with roughly 2.3% in the top ten. The sequencing input was naive CD4+ and CD8+ T cells sorted from blood, pooled from several donors. The receptors shown here come from a pool of human donors in good health; the sample pools cells from several healthy donors.

This clonotype was detected only a few times. This rearrangement joins TRBV15 to TRBJ1-2; D is unresolved. This CDR3 has 14 amino acids. CDR1 is LNHNV, CDR2 YYDKDF, per germline (reference sequence). V lost 1 base and J 1 base, leaving 7 bases between the germline ends. This CDR3 is CATSRGGVNYGYTF. DNA of the CDR3: TGTGCCACCAGCAGAGGTGGGGTTAACTATGGCTACACCTTC.

Comment on this clonotype: A junction boundary mismatches the germline segment, possibly from a read error. The genes are TRBV19 and TRBJ1-5, with a tentative D call TRBD1 (5 bases). Germline V lookup: CDR1 LNHDA, CDR2 SQIVND (reference sequence). The CDR3 is 13 amino acids. CDR3 sequence reads: CASRQVYNQPQHF. The CDR3 nucleotides are TGTGCCAGTAGACAGGTTTACAATCAGCCCCAGCATTTC.

The chain joins TRBV11-2 to TRBJ2-3, with TRBD1 as a possible D gene (5 bases). Germline values: CDR1 SGHAT, CDR2 FQNNGV. The CDR3 is made up of 14 amino acids. V gave up 5 bases and J gave up 0 bases, with 9 bases separating them. The CDR3 region has the DNA TGTGCCAGCAGCCATGGACACAGCACAGATACGCAGTATTTT. Its translation: CASSHGHSTDTQYF.

The chain employs TRBV27 and TRBJ2-3; D assignment may be TRBD1 or TRBD2 (5 bases each). This CDR3 contains 15 residues. V was pared by 6 bases and J by 1 base, with 14 bases between. Germline-derived CDR1 and CDR2 are MNHEY and SMNVEV (reference sequence). The CDR3 DNA is TGTGCCAGCAGCTCCCTCGGGGCGGGCACAGATACGCAGTATTTT. Protein sequence: CASSSLGAGTDTQYF.

This clonotype was found a few times. The chain joins TRBV6-2 or TRBV6-3 to TRBJ1-1; 7 positions agree with TRBD1. This CDR3 contains 14 residues. Germline trimming cut 5 bases from V and 1 base from J; bases unmatched to any gene: 4. Germline CDR1 reads MNHEY; CDR2 reads SVGEGT. CDR3 DNA: TGTGCCAGCAGTCGGGACAGACAGAACACTGAAGCTTTCTTT. Translation: CASSRDRQNTEAFF.

The chain uses TRBV12-3 or TRBV12-4 and TRBJ1-2; perhaps TRBD1 as D (5 bases). V was trimmed by 6 bases and J by 4 bases, leaving 12 bases between them. The CDR3 runs to 13 residues. The CDR3 sequence is CASRDTDGYGYTF. In nucleotides, the CDR3 is TGTGCCAGCAGGGACACGGACGGCTATGGCTACACCTTC.

This chain links TRBV15 with TRBJ2-7; unclear D gene. There are 13 residues in the CDR3. The germline V and J ends were trimmed by 8 bases and 5 bases, with 16 bases remaining between them. Germline assignment: CDR1 LNHNV and CDR2 YYDKDF (reference sequence). The CDR3 DNA follows: TGTGCCACCGGGCTTGGGCCCCCAGACGAGCAGTACTTC. It encodes CATGLGPPDEQYF.

The genes are TRBV30 and TRBJ2-3; D remains ambiguous. V was pared by 4 bases and J by 0 bases, with 8 bases between. Germline V gene lookup returns CDR1 GTSNPN and CDR2 SVGIG (reference sequence). The CDR3 runs to 13 residues. The CDR3 coding sequence is TGTGCCTGGATGGGGAAAAGCACAGATACGCAGTATTTT. As protein: CAWMGKSTDTQYF. The variable domain in full, with the rest retrieved from reference TRBV30 and TRBJ2-3, is SQTIHQWPATLVQPVGSPLSLECTVEGTSNPNLYWYRQAAGRGLQLLFYSVGIGQISSEVPQNLSASRPQDRQFILSSKKLLLSDSGFYLCAWMGKSTDTQYFGPGTRLTVL.

The chain is built from TRBV4-2 and TRBJ1-1, with D unclear. In germline, CDR1 is LGHNA, CDR2 YNFKEQ. V was cut by 1 base and J by 1 base, with 4 bases left in between. This CDR3 has 13 residues. The CDR3, as DNA: TGTGCCAGCAGCCAAGCAAGGAACACTGAAGCTTTCTTT. This gives the protein CASSQARNTEAFF.

The chain links TRBV5-4 to TRBJ2-7; a weak D match, TRBD2 (6 bases). Trimming removed 3 bases from V and 4 bases from J, with 14 bases in between. In germline, CDR1 is SGHNT, CDR2 YYREEE (reference sequence). The CDR3 has 14 amino acids. CDR3 nucleotides: TGTGCCAGCAGCTCATTAGGCGGGATTTACGAGCAGTACTTC. Its protein product is CASSSLGGIYEQYF.

This clonotype has a handful of counts. The chain recombines TRBV29-1 with TRBJ2-3, with 12 bases that match TRBD1. The CDR3 sequence is 14 residues long. Per germline, CDR1 SQVTM and CDR2 ANQGSEA. Trimming cost V 4 bases and J 5 bases; bases outside gene matches: 4. The chain's CDR3 is CSVGDRGRIDTQYF. Here the CDR3 DNA reads TGCAGCGTTGGGGACAGGGGGCGTATAGATACGCAGTATTTT.

This clonotype came up a few times. The junction shows a germline mismatch at one end, possibly a read error. The chain recombines TRBV29-1 with TRBJ1-2; weak D call: TRBD1 (5 bases). The CDR3 is 15 amino acids. Germline assignment: CDR1 SQVTM and CDR2 ANQGSEA. In nucleotides, the CDR3 is TGCAGCGCTGAAACCCCGGGACGGAGAAACTATGGCTACACCTTC. It yields the protein CSAETPGRRNYGYTF.